These 9 T cell receptor beta chains share one sample of origin, sequenced in a study of T cell repertoires in cytomegalovirus infection. TCRdb itself ran the reads through MiXCR, one entry per CDR3 protein. The sample contains more than 250,000 distinct CDR3 sequences, approximately 25% of which appear only once. Their recognized antigens are unknown. This sample comprised cultured PBMCs, obtained from culture after CMV antigen stimulation. All receptors come from a human donor in good health (CMV status not recorded). Some clones in this sample may be carry-over from other donors' samples.

This clonotype was seen only a few times. The chain links TRBV7-2 to TRBJ2-3; 7 bases map to TRBD2. The CDR3 runs 19 residues. Germline V gene sequence: CDR1 SGHTA, CDR2 FQGNSA. After removal of 2 bases from V and 3 bases from J, the junction contained 17 bases not matched to a gene. The DNA for the CDR3 is TGTGCCAGCAGCTTAACCTCGCCTATGGCGGGAGATGTAACAGATACGCAGTATTTT. Translated: CASSLTSPMAGDVTDTQYF. Looking up the rest from reference TRBV7-2 and TRBJ2-3 gives the full variable domain: GAGVSQSPSNKVTEKGKDVELRCDPISGHTALYWYRQSLGQGLEFLIYFQGNSAPDKSGLPSDRFSAERTGGSVSTLTIQRTQQEDSAVYLCASSLTSPMAGDVTDTQYFGPGTRLTVL.

The table lists this clonotype with a few counts. The rearrangement uses TRBV10-3 and TRBJ2-1; D perhaps matches TRBD2 (6 bases). Germline CDR1 ENHRY, CDR2 SYGVKD. Trimming took 6 bases from V and 8 from J, leaving 20 bases between them. The CDR3 extends over 15 amino acids. The CDR3 bases are TGTGCCATCAGGTCGGCGGGAACGTCCGTCCATGAGCAGTTCTTC. It codes for CAIRSAGTSVHEQFF.

This clonotype was found many times. The V and J genes are TRBV4-1 and TRBJ1-2, with unresolved D. The germline V gene has CDR1 MGHRA and CDR2 YSYEKL. The CDR3 spans 15 residues. Between the trimmed V and J ends, which lost 0 bases and 0 bases, there was a span of 8 bases. CDR3 nucleotides: TGCGCCAGCAGCCAAGAGGCCGTGGCTAACTATGGCTACACCTTC. Translation gives CASSQEAVANYGYTF.

The genes are TRBV28 and TRBJ2-1; 10 bases line up with TRBD2. Germline CDR1 reads MDHEN; CDR2 reads SYDVKM. The CDR3 has 15 amino acids. J was trimmed by 8 bases and V by 5 bases; bases with no gene match: 9. The CDR3: CASSDSGRSDDEQFF. CDR3 bases: TGTGCCAGCAGTGATAGCGGGAGGTCTGATGATGAGCAGTTCTTC.

There are a few counts of this clonotype. The CDR3 DNA sequence: TGTGCCAGCAGTTTTAGCCCAGCCACTGAAGCTTTCTTT. It translates to CASSFSPATEAFF. The rearrangement uses TRBV27 and TRBJ1-1; D gene ambiguous. CDR1 is MNHEY, CDR2 SMNVEV, per germline (reference sequence). V was trimmed by 3 bases and J by 4 bases, leaving 9 bases between them. The CDR3 runs to 13 residues.

This clonotype was counted a few times. The chain uses TRBV7-2 and TRBJ2-1; 9 nucleotides align to TRBD1. The CDR3 consists of 13 residues. Germline CDR1 SGHTA, CDR2 FQGNSA. V lost 4 bases and J lost 11; bases outside the gene matches: 6. The CDR3 region has the DNA TGTGCCAGCAGCTCGGACAGGGGCGGGAAGCAGTTCTTC. Protein product: CASSSDRGGKQFF.

This clonotype was recorded a few times. The V call is TRBV12-3 or TRBV12-4, the J call TRBJ1-1; 7 bases line up with TRBD1. V gave up 1 base and J gave up 1 base; unmatched junction bases: 6. The CDR3 loop spans 16 amino acids. The CDR3 DNA follows: TGTGCCAGCAGTTTAGGTCCGGACAGGCCGAACACTGAAGCTTTCTTT. It encodes CASSLGPDRPNTEAFF.

The chain employs TRBV6-2 or TRBV6-3 and TRBJ2-5; D call uncertain. CDR1 and CDR2 (germline): MNHEY, SVGEGT. V lost 0 bases to trimming and J lost 5 bases, with 19 bases between them. There are 17 residues in the CDR3. This chain's CDR3 is CASSYSFGDSTVETQYF. The CDR3 coding sequence is TGTGCCAGCAGTTACTCTTTTGGTGATTCAACCGTGGAGACCCAGTACTTC.

In this sample, this clonotype turned up a few times. V is TRBV6-2 or TRBV6-3 and J is TRBJ1-2; D possibly corresponds to TRBD1 (5 bases). The CDR3 is 14 amino acids. V was shortened by 6 bases and J by 5 bases, with 16 bases between the two germline ends. The V gene's germline CDR1 is MNHEY and CDR2 SVGEGT. CDR3 protein: CASSPGTARYGYTF. The CDR3 region has the DNA TGTGCCAGCAGCCCGGGGACGGCAAGATATGGCTACACCTTC.